This is a list of T cell receptor beta chains from one sample in a study of cytomegalovirus exposure and HLA in healthy donors. Assay: immunoSEQ multiplex PCR; the TCRdb copy retains only in-frame clones and omits some. Among roughly 120,000 clones listed, less than 85% were seen once. The specimen was PBMCs. The receptor set was obtained from a man aged 45 to 65 in good health and CMV-seropositive. The CDR3 runs from the conserved cysteine through the conserved F or W. Each record gives: J gene, D gene, V gene, clone size, CDR3 protein, CDR3 DNA. A D gene is named only where the DNA matches it firmly. The listing skips clone size in some rows; elsewhere it reads once, few, many or a size class.

TRBJ2-7 . TRBV4-1 medium-sized CASSQDGGYEQYF TGCGCCAGCAGCCAAGATGGAGGTTACGAGCAGTACTTC
TRBJ2-7 TRBD2 TRBV7-2 . CASSGIGLAGVYEQYF TGTGCCAGCAGCGGGATCGGACTAGCGGGAGTCTACGAGCAGTACTTC
TRBJ2-2 . TRBV5-4 once CASSLATATGELFF TGTGCCAGCAGCTTGGCGACAGCCACCGGGGAGCTGTTTTTT
TRBJ1-5 . TRBV28 . CASSLGGGSNQPQHF TGTGCCAGCAGTTTAGGCGGGGGAAGCAATCAGCCCCAGCATTTT
TRBJ2-7 TRBD1 TRBV14 . CASSQDRLDRRYEQYF TGTGCCAGCAGCCAAGATCGATTGGACAGGAGATACGAGCAGTACTTC
TRBJ2-2 . TRBV25-1 . CASSPGTLNTGELFF TGTGCCAGCTCACCCGGGACACTGAACACCGGGGAGCTGTTTTTT
TRBJ2-3 TRBD2 TRBV10-2 . CASRPEGGRGDTQYF TGCGCCAGTCGACCCGAGGGAGGGCGTGGGGATACGCAGTATTTT
TRBJ2-4 TRBD1 TRBV27 . CASRLTWDRETTKNIQYF TGTGCCAGCAGACTTACGTGGGACAGGGAGACGACCAAAAACATTCAGTACTTC
TRBJ1-1 TRBD1 TRBV27 . CASSRQGADTEAFF TGTGCCAGCAGCCGCCAGGGGGCGGACACTGAAGCTTTCTTT
TRBJ2-7 . TRBV7-9 . CASSREGRSYEQYF TGTGCCAGCAGCCGGGAAGGTCGATCCTACGAGCAGTACTTC
TRBJ1-1 TRBD1 TRBV29-1 . CSAGTGYTEAFF TGCAGCGCGGGGACAGGATACACTGAAGCTTTCTTT
TRBJ1-2 . TRBV5-8 . CASSPTGYGYTF TGTGCCAGCAGCCCAACAGGGTATGGCTACACCTTC
TRBJ2-5 . TRBV11-2 few CASSFSSGKETQYF TGTGCCAGCAGCTTCTCATCAGGGAAAGAGACCCAGTACTTC
TRBJ2-7 . TRBV7-2 few CASSLSPRYQGYYEQYF TGTGCCAGCAGCCTGTCCCCCCGGTACCAGGGGTATTACGAGCAGTACTTC
TRBJ2-2 . TRBV9 . CASSVGAGAPNTGELFF TGTGCCAGCAGCGTAGGGGCAGGGGCGCCGAACACCGGGGAGCTGTTTTTT
TRBJ2-7 TRBD1 TRBV27 . CASSRDSSYEQYF TGTGCCAGTAGCCGGGACAGCTCCTACGAGCAGTACTTC
TRBJ2-4 . TRBV5-6 . CASSPGVAKNIQYF TGTGCCAGCAGCCCAGGGGTGGCCAAAAACATTCAGTACTTC
TRBJ2-5 TRBD2 TRBV10-3 few CAISGLAGQETQYF TGTGCCATCAGTGGACTAGCGGGACAAGAGACCCAGTACTTC
TRBJ2-7 . TRBV6-5 . CASSYSQAYSYEQYF TGTGCCAGCAGTTACTCGCAGGCCTACTCCTACGAGCAGTACTTC
TRBJ1-3 . TRBV10-3 . CANSNGDTIYF TGTGCCAACTCTAACGGGGACACCATATATTTT
TRBJ1-2 . TRBV5-6 once CASSLTNYGYTF TGTGCCAGCAGTCTTACTAACTATGGCTACACCTTC
TRBJ1-5 . TRBV10-1 . CASLQGPPQHF TGCGCCAGCCTTCAGGGGCCGCCCCAGCATTTT
TRBJ1-3 . TRBV2 . CASSYRGNTIYF TGTGCCAGCAGCTACCGGGGAAACACCATATATTTT
TRBJ1-1 TRBD1 TRBV5-1 . CASSSGQKNTEAFF TGCGCCAGCAGCTCGGGACAGAAGAACACTGAAGCTTTCTTT
TRBJ2-7 . TRBV5-1 . CASSPPLRGTLYEQYF TGCGCCAGCAGCCCTCCCCTTCGAGGAACCCTCTACGAGCAGTACTTC
TRBJ1-4 TRBD1 TRBV6-5 few CASSRDRGEKLFF TGTGCCAGCAGTCGGGACAGGGGAGAAAAACTGTTTTTT
TRBJ1-6 TRBD1 TRBV18 . CASSRDRMDSPLHF TGTGCCAGCTCACGGGACAGGATGGATTCACCCCTCCACTTT
TRBJ1-1 . TRBV5-1 . CASSLSQMNTEAFF TGCGCCAGCAGCTTGTCCCAAATGAACACTGAAGCTTTCTTT
TRBJ2-2 . TRBV7-7 . CASSLGVRGGDTGELFF TGTGCCAGCAGCTTAGGAGTCCGGGGTGGGGACACCGGGGAGCTGTTTTTT
TRBJ1-2 . TRBV7-2 . CASSAGGGLRYGYTF TGTGCCAGCAGCGCCGGGGGGGGACTCCGGTATGGCTACACCTTC
TRBJ2-7 . TRBV6-5 . CASSYSRGASYEQYF TGTGCCAGCAGTTACTCTCGCGGAGCGTCCTACGAGCAGTACTTC
TRBJ1-5 TRBD1 TRBV6-5 . CASSVTGGHNQPQHF TGTGCCAGCAGTGTAACAGGGGGCCACAATCAGCCCCAGCATTTT
TRBJ2-7 . TRBV2 once CASTYLVMDEQYF TGTGCCAGCACCTACCTTGTTATGGACGAGCAGTACTTC